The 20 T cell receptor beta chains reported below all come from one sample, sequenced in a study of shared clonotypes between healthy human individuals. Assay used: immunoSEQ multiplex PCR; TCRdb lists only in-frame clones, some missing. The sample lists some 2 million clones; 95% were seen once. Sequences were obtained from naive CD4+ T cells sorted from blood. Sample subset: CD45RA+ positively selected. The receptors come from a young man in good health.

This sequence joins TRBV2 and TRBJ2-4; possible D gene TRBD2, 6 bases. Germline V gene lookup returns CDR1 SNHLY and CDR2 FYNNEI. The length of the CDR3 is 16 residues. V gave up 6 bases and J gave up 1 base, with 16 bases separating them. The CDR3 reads CASSPGLPLAKNIQYF. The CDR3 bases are TGTGCCAGCAGCCCGGGACTGCCACTGGCCAAAAACATTCAGTACTTC.

The CDR3 sequence is CASSLVGQGGFEQYF. The CDR3 DNA reads TGTGCCAGCAGCTTAGTAGGACAGGGAGGCTTCGAGCAGTACTTC. The V gene is TRBV7-8, the J gene TRBJ2-7; 8 bases are shared with TRBD1. Germline V gives CDR1 SGHVS, CDR2 FQNEAQ. The trim removed 1 base at V and 6 bases at J, leaving 8 bases unmatched. This CDR3 is built from 15 residues.

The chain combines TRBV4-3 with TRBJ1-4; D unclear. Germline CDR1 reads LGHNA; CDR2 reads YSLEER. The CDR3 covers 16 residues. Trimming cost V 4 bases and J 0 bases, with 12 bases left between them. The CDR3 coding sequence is TGCGCCAGCAGCCCGCTCCTCGGAACAACTAATGAAAAACTGTTTTTT. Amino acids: CASSPLLGTTNEKLFF.

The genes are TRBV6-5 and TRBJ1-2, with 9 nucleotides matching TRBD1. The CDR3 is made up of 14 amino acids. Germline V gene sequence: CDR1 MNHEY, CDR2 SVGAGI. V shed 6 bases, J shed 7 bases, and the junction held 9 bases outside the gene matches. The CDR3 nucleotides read TGTGCCAGCAGACCCGGACAGGGGTTTCGTGGCTACACCTTC. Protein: CASRPGQGFRGYTF.

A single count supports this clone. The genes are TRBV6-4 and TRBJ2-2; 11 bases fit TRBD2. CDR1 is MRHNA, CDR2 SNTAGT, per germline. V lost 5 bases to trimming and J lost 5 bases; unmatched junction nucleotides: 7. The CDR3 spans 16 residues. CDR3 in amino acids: CASSSSLAGGTGELFF. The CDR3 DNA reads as TGTGCCAGCAGTTCCTCCCTAGCGGGAGGAACCGGGGAGCTGTTTTTT.

As DNA, the CDR3 is TGTGCCTCCGGGACAGGGAGCTATGGCTACACCTTC. Encoded protein: CASGTGSYGYTF. This chain connects TRBV6-6 to TRBJ1-2; TRBD1 matches 9 bases. J lost 4 bases, V lost 11 bases, and 5 bases had no gene match. Germline CDR1 and CDR2: MNHNY and SVGAGI (reference sequence). The CDR3 contains 12 residues.

Here the CDR3 DNA reads TGCGCCAGCAGCCAACTTTTAGACAGCTCCTACGAGCAGTACTTC. Translating it yields CASSQLLDSSYEQYF. J is TRBJ2-7 and V is TRBV4-1; maybe TRBD1 (5 bases). The V end lost 2 bases, the J end lost 0 bases, and 11 bases lay between the germline ends. The germline gives CDR1 MGHRA, CDR2 YSYEKL. The CDR3 totals 15 residues.

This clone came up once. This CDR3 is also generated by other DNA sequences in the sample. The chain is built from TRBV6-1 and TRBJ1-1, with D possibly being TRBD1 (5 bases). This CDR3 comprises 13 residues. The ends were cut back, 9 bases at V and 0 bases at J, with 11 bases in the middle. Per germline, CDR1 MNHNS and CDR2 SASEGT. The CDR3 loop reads CASIRGLNTEAFF. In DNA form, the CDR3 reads TGTGCCAGTATAAGGGGTTTGAACACTGAAGCTTTCTTT.

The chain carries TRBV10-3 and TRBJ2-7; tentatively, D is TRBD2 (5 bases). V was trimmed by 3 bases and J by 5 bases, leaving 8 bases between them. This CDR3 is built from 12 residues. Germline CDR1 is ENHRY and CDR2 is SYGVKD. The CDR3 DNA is TGTGCCATCAGTGACGGCGGGCACGAGCAGTACTTC. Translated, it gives CAISDGGHEQYF.

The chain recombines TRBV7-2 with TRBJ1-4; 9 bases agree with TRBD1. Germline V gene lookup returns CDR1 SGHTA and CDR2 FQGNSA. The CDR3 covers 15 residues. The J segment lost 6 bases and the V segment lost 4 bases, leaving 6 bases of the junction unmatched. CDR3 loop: CASSSTGGQYEKLFF. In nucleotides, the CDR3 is TGTGCCAGCAGCTCGACAGGGGGACAGTATGAAAAACTGTTTTTT.

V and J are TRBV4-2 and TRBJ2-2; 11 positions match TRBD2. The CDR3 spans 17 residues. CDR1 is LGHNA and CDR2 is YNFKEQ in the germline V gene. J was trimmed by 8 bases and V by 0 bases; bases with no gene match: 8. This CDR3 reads CASSQDPLAGGWGELFF. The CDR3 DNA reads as TGTGCCAGCAGCCAAGATCCGCTAGCGGGGGGATGGGGGGAGCTGTTTTTT.

The CDR3 DNA sequence: TGTGCCAGCAGCTCTTACGTTGGGACCGCTTTCTTT. It translates to CASSSYVGTAFF. V usage is TRBV7-2 and J usage is TRBJ1-1; D may be TRBD1 (5 bases). Germline-derived CDR1 and CDR2 are SGHTA and FQGNSA. The CDR3 is 12 residues long. V was clipped by 4 bases and J by 11 bases, with 14 bases between them.

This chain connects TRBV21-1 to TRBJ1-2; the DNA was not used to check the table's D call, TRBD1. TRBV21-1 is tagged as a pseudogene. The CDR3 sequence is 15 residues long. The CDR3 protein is CASSNIDPLGDGYTF. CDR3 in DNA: TGTGCCAGCAGCAATATTGACCCGTTAGGGGATGGCTACACCTTC.

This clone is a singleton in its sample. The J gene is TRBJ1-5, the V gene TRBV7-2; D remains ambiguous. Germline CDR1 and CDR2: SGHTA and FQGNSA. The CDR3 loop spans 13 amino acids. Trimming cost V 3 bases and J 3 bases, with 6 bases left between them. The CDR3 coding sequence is TGTGCCAGCAGCTTTAGTTTCAATCAGCCCCAGCATTTT. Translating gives CASSFSFNQPQHF.

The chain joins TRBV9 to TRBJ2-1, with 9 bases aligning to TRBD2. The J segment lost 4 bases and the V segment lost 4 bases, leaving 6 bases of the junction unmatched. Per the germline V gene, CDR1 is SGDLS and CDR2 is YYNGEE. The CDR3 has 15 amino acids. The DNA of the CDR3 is TGTGCCAGCAGCCTTAGTAGCGGGAGTTACAATGAGCAGTTCTTC. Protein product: CASSLSSGSYNEQFF.

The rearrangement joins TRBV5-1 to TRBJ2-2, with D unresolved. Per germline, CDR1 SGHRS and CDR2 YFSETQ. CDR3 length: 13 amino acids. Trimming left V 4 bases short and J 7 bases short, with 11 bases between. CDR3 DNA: TGCGCCAGCAGCCCATCTTCGGGCGGGGAGCTGTTTTTT. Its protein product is CASSPSSGGELFF. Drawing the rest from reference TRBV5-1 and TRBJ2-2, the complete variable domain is KAGVTQTPRYLIKTRGQQVTLSCSPISGHRSVSWYQQTPGQGLQFLFEYFSETQRNKGNFPGRFSGRQFSNSRSEMNVSTLELGDSALYLCASSPSSGGELFFGEGSRLTVL.

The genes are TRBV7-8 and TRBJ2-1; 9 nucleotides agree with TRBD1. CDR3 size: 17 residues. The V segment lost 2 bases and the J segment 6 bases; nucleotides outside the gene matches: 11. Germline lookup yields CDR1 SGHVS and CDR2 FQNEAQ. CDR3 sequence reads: CASSLISPGTGPNEQFF. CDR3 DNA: TGTGCCAGCAGCTTAATTAGCCCCGGGACAGGGCCCAATGAGCAGTTCTTC.

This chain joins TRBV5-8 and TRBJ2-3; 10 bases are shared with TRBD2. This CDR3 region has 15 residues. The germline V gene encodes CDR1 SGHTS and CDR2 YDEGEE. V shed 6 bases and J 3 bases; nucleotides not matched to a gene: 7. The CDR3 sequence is CASTRGLARTDTQYF. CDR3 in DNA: TGTGCCAGCACCAGGGGACTAGCGCGAACAGATACGCAGTATTTT.

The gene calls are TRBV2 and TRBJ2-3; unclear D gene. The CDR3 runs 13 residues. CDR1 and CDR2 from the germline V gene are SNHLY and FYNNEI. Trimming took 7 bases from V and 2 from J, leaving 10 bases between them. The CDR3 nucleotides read TGTGCCAGCACGGCGGAACTCACAGATACGCAGTATTTT. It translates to CASTAELTDTQYF.

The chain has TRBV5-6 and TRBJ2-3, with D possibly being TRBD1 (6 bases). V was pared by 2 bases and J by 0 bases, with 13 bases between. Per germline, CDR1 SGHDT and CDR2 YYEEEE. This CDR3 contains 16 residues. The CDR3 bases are TGTGCCAGCAGCTTTGTGGGGGCGTCTAGCACAGATACGCAGTATTTT. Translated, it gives CASSFVGASSTDTQYF.